This T cell receptor (beta chain) was captured in a study of cytomegalovirus exposure and HLA in healthy donors. Vbeta (60) and Jbeta (13) primers were used in the PCR. Some clones are missing from TCRdb's copy, which holds only in-frame ones; the method was immunoSEQ multiplex PCR. The sample contains around 150,000 clones, roughly 85% of which appear only once. The CDR3 spans 16 residues. Germline V gene data show CDR1 as GTSNPN and CDR2 as SVGIG (reference sequence). Trimming at V came to 8 bases and at J to 7 bases, leaving 21 bases not matched to a gene. This clone was counted a single time. The TCR comes from a male donor in good health and CMV-seropositive. The source material was PBMCs. The chain is built from TRBV30 and TRBJ2-7, with 9 bases fitting TRBD1. The CDR3 sequence is CALVPEVQGARGEQYF. Here the CDR3 DNA reads TGTGCCCTTGTGCCCGAAGTACAGGGGGCGCGTGGAGAGCAGTACTTC.